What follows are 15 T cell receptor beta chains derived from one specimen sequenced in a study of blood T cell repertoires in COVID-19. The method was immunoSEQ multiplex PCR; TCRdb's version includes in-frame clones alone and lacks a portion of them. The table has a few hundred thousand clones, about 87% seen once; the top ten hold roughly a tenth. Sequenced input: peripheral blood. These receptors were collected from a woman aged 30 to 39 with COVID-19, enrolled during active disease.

CDR3 DNA: TGTGCCAGCAGCGTAGTAAGATCGGTTGCCTACGAGCAGTACTTC. Translated, it gives CASSVVRSVAYEQYF. V gene TRBV9 combines with J gene TRBJ2-7; D gene unclear. The CDR3 runs to 15 residues. Germline values: CDR1 SGDLS, CDR2 YYNGEE. V dropped 0 bases and J dropped 2 bases, with 12 bases sitting between them.

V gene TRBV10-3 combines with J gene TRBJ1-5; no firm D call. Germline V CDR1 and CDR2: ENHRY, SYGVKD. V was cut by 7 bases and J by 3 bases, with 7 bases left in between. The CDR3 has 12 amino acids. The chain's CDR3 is CAINTDNQPQHF. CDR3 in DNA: TGTGCCATCAACACAGACAATCAGCCCCAGCATTTT.

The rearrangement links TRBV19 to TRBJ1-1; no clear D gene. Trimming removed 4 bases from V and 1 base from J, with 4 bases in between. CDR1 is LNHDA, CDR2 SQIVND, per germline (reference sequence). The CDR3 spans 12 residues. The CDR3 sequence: CASSNKNTEAFF. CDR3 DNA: TGTGCCAGTAGTAACAAGAACACTGAAGCTTTCTTT.

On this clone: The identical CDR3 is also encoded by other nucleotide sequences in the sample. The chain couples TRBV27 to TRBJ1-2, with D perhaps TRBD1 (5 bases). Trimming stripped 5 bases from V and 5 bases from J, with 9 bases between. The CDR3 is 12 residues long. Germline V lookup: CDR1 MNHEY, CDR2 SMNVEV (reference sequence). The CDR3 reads CASSTGGYGYTF. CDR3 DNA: TGTGCCAGCAGTACGGGGGGGTATGGCTACACCTTC.

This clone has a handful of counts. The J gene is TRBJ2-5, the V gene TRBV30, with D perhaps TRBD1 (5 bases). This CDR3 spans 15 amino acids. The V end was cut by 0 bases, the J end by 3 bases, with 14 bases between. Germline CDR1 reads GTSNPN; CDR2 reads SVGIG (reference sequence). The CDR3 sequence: CAWSVGAGQKETQYF. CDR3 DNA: TGTGCCTGGAGTGTAGGAGCAGGGCAGAAAGAGACCCAGTACTTC.

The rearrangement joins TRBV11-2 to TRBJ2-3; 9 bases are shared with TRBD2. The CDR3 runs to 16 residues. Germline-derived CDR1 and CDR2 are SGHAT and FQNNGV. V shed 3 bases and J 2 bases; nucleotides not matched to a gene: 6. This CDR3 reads CASSFLAGILTDTQYF. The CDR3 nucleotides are TGTGCCAGCAGCTTCCTAGCGGGGATTCTCACAGATACGCAGTATTTT.

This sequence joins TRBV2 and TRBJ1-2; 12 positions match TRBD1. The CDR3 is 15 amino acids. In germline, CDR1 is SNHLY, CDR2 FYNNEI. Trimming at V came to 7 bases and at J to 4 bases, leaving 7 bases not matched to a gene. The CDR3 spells CASMDRDRGPYGYTF. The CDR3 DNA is TGTGCCAGCATGGACCGGGACAGGGGGCCCTATGGCTACACCTTC.

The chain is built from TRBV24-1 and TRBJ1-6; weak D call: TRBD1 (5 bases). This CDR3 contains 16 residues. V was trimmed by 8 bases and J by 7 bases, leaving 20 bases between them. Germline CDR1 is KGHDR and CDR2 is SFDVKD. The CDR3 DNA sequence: TGTGCCACCACGTGGAGGGGCCAAGGCTTGAATTCACCCCTCCACTTT. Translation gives CATTWRGQGLNSPLHF.

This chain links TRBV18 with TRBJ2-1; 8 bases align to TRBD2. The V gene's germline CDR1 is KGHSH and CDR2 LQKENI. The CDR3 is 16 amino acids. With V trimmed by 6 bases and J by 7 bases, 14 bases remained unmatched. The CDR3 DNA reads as TGTGCCAGCTCGGCAGGGGCGGGAGGAGTGTTAAATGAGCAGTTCTTC. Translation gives CASSAGAGGVLNEQFF.

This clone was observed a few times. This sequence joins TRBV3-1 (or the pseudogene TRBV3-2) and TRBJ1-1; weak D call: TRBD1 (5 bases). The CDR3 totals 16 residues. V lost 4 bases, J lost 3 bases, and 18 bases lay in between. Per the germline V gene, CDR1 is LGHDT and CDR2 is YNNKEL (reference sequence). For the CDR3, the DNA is TGTGCCAGCAGCCCTCTCTCAGGGTCGGTGGACACTGAAGCTTTCTTT. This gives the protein CASSPLSGSVDTEAFF.

For the CDR3, the DNA is TGCGCCAGCAGTGAGTCGGAACTACCCATCCGTACGCAGTATTTT. The encoded protein is CASSESELPIRTQYF. This rearrangement joins TRBV10-1 to TRBJ2-3; no definite D call. The V end was cut by 0 bases, the J end by 8 bases, with 15 bases between. Germline V gene data show CDR1 as WNHNN and CDR2 as SYGVQD (reference sequence). The CDR3 runs to 15 residues.

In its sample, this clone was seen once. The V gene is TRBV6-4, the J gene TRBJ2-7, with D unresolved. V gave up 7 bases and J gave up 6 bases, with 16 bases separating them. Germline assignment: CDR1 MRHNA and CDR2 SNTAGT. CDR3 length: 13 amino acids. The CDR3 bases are TGTGCCAGCACTGAAAACAGTAACGGCGAGCAGTACTTC. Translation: CASTENSNGEQYF.

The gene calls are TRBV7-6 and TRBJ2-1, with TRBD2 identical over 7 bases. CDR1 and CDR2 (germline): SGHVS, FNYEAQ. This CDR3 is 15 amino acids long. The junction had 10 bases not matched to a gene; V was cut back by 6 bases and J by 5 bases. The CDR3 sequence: CASSSPGLLDNEQFF. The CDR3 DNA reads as TGTGCCAGCAGTTCGCCGGGACTACTTGACAATGAGCAGTTCTTC. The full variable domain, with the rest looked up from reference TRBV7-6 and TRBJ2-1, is GAGVSQSPRYKVTKRGQDVALRCDPISGHVSLYWYRQALGQGPEFLTYFNYEAQQDKSGLPNDRFSAERPEGSISTLTIQRTEQRDSAMYRCASSSPGLLDNEQFFGPGTRLTVL.

The CDR3 DNA sequence: TGTGCCAGCATACAGGCGTACACAGATACGCAGTATTTT. It is translated as CASIQAYTDTQYF. This chain connects TRBV7-9 to TRBJ2-3; maybe TRBD1 (5 bases). Trimming left V 7 bases short and J 2 bases short, with 10 bases between. There are 13 residues in the CDR3. CDR1 is SEHNR, CDR2 FQNEAQ, per germline (reference sequence).

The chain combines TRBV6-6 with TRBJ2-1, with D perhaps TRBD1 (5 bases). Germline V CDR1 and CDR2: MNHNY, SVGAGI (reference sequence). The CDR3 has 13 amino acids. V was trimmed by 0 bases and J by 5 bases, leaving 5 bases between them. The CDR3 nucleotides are TGTGCCAGCAGTTACTCGACAGACAATGAGCAGTTCTTC. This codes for CASSYSTDNEQFF.